This T cell receptor beta chain originates from a study of blood T cell repertoires in COVID-19. Looking at the study overall: The analysed material was cDNA or gDNA that came from T cells, B-cell-depleted T cells, or PBMCs.

Germline values: CDR1 SGHTA, CDR2 FQGNSA. Trimming shortened V by 5 bases and J by 5 bases, and 15 bases separated the two germline ends. This CDR3 has 15 residues. The method was immunoSEQ multiplex PCR; TCRdb's version includes in-frame clones alone and lacks a portion of them. The repertoire holds tens of thousands of clones, with approximately 87% as singletons. A single count supports this clone. The chain is built from TRBV7-2 and TRBJ1-4; D gene ambiguous. Sequences were obtained from peripheral blood. This TCR derives from an elderly woman with acute or convalescent COVID-19. The CDR3 is CASSPGGRVNEKLFF. In DNA form, the CDR3 reads TGTGCCAGCAGCCCCGGCGGCCGCGTGAATGAAAAACTGTTTTTT. The variable domain in full, completed from reference TRBV7-2 and TRBJ1-4, reads GAGVSQSPSNKVTEKGKDVELRCDPISGHTALYWYRQSLGQGLEFLIYFQGNSAPDKSGLPSDRFSAERTGGSVSTLTIQRTQQEDSAVYLCASSPGGRVNEKLFFGSGTQLSVL.